This passage covers 4 T cell receptor beta chains from one sample sequenced in a study of blood T cell repertoires in COVID-19. Data came from immunoSEQ multiplex PCR; TCRdb stores just in-frame clones and leaves some out. The sample has nearly 70,000 clones; approximately 80% are singletons. Input material: peripheral blood. The receptors here all came from a woman aged 80 or over with acute or convalescent COVID-19.

The chain is built from TRBV7-9 and TRBJ2-1, with 7 positions matching TRBD1. The V segment lost 0 bases and the J segment 6 bases; nucleotides outside the gene matches: 8. The CDR3 runs to 16 residues. The germline CDR1 and CDR2 sequences are SEHNR and FQNEAQ (reference sequence). The CDR3 is CASSLAYQQGSNEQFF. In DNA form, the CDR3 reads TGTGCCAGCAGCTTAGCGTATCAACAGGGGTCCAATGAGCAGTTCTTC.

The J gene is TRBJ2-5, the V gene TRBV3-1 (or the pseudogene TRBV3-2), with D possibly matching TRBD2 (6 bases). Germline assignment: CDR1 LGHDT and CDR2 YNNKEL (reference sequence). This CDR3 is 15 amino acids long. Trimming pared 4 bases from V and 5 bases from J, leaving 17 bases between. The CDR3 here is CASSRQGREWETQYF. The CDR3 DNA reads as TGTGCCAGCAGCCGGCAGGGACGGGAGTGGGAGACCCAGTACTTC.

A single count supports this clone. The V gene is TRBV23-1, the J gene TRBJ1-5; tentatively, D is TRBD1 (5 bases). TRBV23-1 is an ORF, and what it does is uncertain. The CDR3 loop spans 12 amino acids. The V end was cut by 8 bases, the J end by 10 bases, with 15 bases between. Written as DNA, the CDR3 is TGCGCCAGCCGGGACGGGAGTGTTCCCCAGCATTTT. This codes for CASRDGSVPQHF.

V usage is TRBV7-9 and J usage is TRBJ2-5; 8 positions match TRBD1. V shed 6 bases, J shed 1 base, and the junction held 10 bases outside the gene matches. The CDR3 covers 16 residues. CDR1 and CDR2 (germline): SEHNR, FQNEAQ (reference sequence). Here the CDR3 DNA reads TGTGCCAGCAGTCCCCAGGGGGCCTCACGCCAAGAGACCCAGTACTTC. Translated: CASSPQGASRQETQYF.